The 19 T cell receptor beta chains in this list originate from one sample, sequenced in a study of lymphopenia after photon versus proton radiotherapy. Sequencing used immunoSEQ multiplex PCR; TCRdb keeps in-frame clones, though not all of them. The sample lists some 20,000 clones, 80% to 95% occurring once. The starting material was peripheral blood, obtained from a patient treated with photon-based radiotherapy. These TCRs come from a man between 60 and 70 years old with pancreatic cancer.

This clone was counted once. This chain connects TRBV27 to TRBJ2-3; 8 positions match TRBD2. This CDR3 region has 12 residues. CDR1 and CDR2 (germline): MNHEY, SMNVEV (reference sequence). Trimming took 8 bases from V and 14 from J; bases not matched to a gene: 12. The CDR3 reads CASGGSTSVGYF. CDR3 DNA: TGTGCCAGCGGAGGATCGACTAGCGTTGGGTATTTT.

V gene TRBV11-2 combines with J gene TRBJ2-1, with 8 bases that match TRBD2. Per germline, CDR1 SGHAT and CDR2 FQNNGV. V lost 1 base to trimming and J lost 6 bases; unmatched junction nucleotides: 2. The CDR3 sequence is 14 residues long. The CDR3 sequence: CASSLAGGFNEQFF. DNA for the CDR3: TGTGCCAGCAGCTTAGCGGGGGGGTTCAATGAGCAGTTCTTC.

J is TRBJ2-7 and V is TRBV6-5; unclear D gene. Germline V CDR1 and CDR2: MNHEY, SVGAGI. The CDR3 loop spans 15 amino acids. Trimming took off 2 bases at V and 0 bases at J, with 11 bases between the two ends. CDR3: CASSYLGLSSYEQYF. The CDR3 DNA reads as TGTGCCAGCAGTTACCTGGGGTTAAGCTCCTACGAGCAGTACTTC.

V usage is TRBV6-9 and J usage is TRBJ1-4, with no clear D. The V gene's germline CDR1 is MNHGY and CDR2 SVAAGI. The V end was cut by 4 bases, the J end by 5 bases, with 2 bases between. The CDR3 contains 11 residues. The chain's CDR3 is CASSSNEKLFF. For the CDR3, the DNA is TGTGCCAGCAGTTCGAATGAAAAACTGTTTTTT.

The rearrangement joins TRBV27 to TRBJ2-3; TRBD1 or TRBD2 may be the D gene (6 bases each). Germline values: CDR1 MNHEY, CDR2 SMNVEV (reference sequence). The V and J ends lost 3 bases and 8 bases respectively, with 15 bases between them. The CDR3 contains 14 residues. In DNA, the CDR3 is TGTGCCAGCAGTTTTCCGGGGGCGAGGGGTACGCAGTATTTT. Translation: CASSFPGARGTQYF.

V usage is TRBV5-1 and J usage is TRBJ1-2, with a tentative D call TRBD1 (5 bases). Germline lookup yields CDR1 SGHRS and CDR2 YFSETQ. The CDR3 runs 14 residues. With 0 bases removed from V and 2 bases from J, the gap between germline ends came to 8 bases. The CDR3 spells CASSLEGTNYGYTF. As DNA, the CDR3 is TGCGCCAGCAGCTTGGAAGGGACGAACTATGGCTACACCTTC. The entire variable domain, with the rest obtained from reference TRBV5-1 and TRBJ1-2, is as follows: KAGVTQTPRYLIKTRGQQVTLSCSPISGHRSVSWYQQTPGQGLQFLFEYFSETQRNKGNFPGRFSGRQFSNSRSEMNVSTLELGDSALYLCASSLEGTNYGYTFGSGTRLTVV.

The rearrangement uses TRBV2 and TRBJ2-1; the D gene is possibly TRBD2 (5 bases). The CDR3 sequence is 13 residues long. Germline CDR1 is SNHLY and CDR2 is FYNNEI. Trimming removed 6 bases at V and 3 bases at J, with 9 bases between. As DNA, the CDR3 is TGTGCCAGCAGGCCGGGGTTCTACAATGAGCAGTTCTTC. This gives the protein CASRPGFYNEQFF.

The genes are TRBV5-6 and TRBJ2-7, with TRBD2 as a possible D gene (6 bases). Germline-derived CDR1 and CDR2 are SGHDT and YYEEEE. The CDR3 has 13 amino acids. Trimming took 3 bases from V and 4 from J, leaving 11 bases between them. This chain's CDR3 is CASSWGGEYEQYF. The CDR3 nucleotides read TGTGCCAGCAGCTGGGGCGGGGAGTACGAGCAGTACTTC. The variable domain in full, completed from reference TRBV5-6 and TRBJ2-7, reads DAGVTQSPTHLIKTRGQQVTLRCSPKSGHDTVSWYQQALGQGPQFIFQYYEEEERQRGNFPDRFSGHQFPNYSSELNVNALLLGDSALYLCASSWGGEYEQYFGPGTRLTVT.

The chain employs TRBV6-5 and TRBJ1-6; D perhaps matches TRBD1 (6 bases). The CDR3 is 14 amino acids. Trimming cost V 0 bases and J 14 bases, with 14 bases left between them. Germline CDR1 and CDR2: MNHEY and SVGAGI. The CDR3 nucleotides are TGTGCCAGCAGTTACTCAGGGGGAGGGAGGGCCCTCCACTTT. This translates into CASSYSGGGRALHF.

J is TRBJ2-7 and V is TRBV12-5; TRBD2 aligns across 7 bases. CDR1 is LGHNT, CDR2 FRNRAP, per germline. V trimming: 9 bases; J trimming: 1 base; junction bases outside the gene matches: 0. This CDR3 is 11 amino acids long. The CDR3 DNA reads as TGTGCTAGCGGGGGGTCCTACGAGCAGTACTTC. It yields the protein CASGGSYEQYF.

This sequence joins TRBV9 and TRBJ1-2, with D perhaps TRBD1 (5 bases). From germline, CDR1 is SGDLS and CDR2 YYNGEE. V was trimmed by 2 bases and J by 8 bases, leaving 16 bases between them. The length of the CDR3 is 14 residues. The DNA for the CDR3 is TGTGCCAGCAGCGTGCGGGACGGGGTTGGGGGCTACACCTTC. The encoded protein is CASSVRDGVGGYTF.

J is TRBJ2-7 and V is TRBV27; D gene ambiguous. There are 13 residues in the CDR3. Trimming removed 4 bases from V and 4 bases from J, with 11 bases in between. In germline, CDR1 is MNHEY, CDR2 SMNVEV (reference sequence). CDR3 protein: CASSSPGQYEQYF. The CDR3 region has the DNA TGTGCCAGCAGTTCGCCCGGGCAGTACGAGCAGTACTTC.

This chain connects TRBV27 to TRBJ2-5; the match to TRBD1 covers 9 bases. In germline, CDR1 is MNHEY, CDR2 SMNVEV (reference sequence). The CDR3 consists of 14 residues. V lost 8 bases, J lost 3 bases, and 7 bases stayed unmatched. Written as DNA, the CDR3 is TGTGCCAGCCGTTCACAGGGGGCAGAAGAGACCCAGTACTTC. Residues: CASRSQGAEETQYF.

The V call is TRBV7-3, the J call TRBJ2-7; D gene uncertain. Germline lookup yields CDR1 SGHTA and CDR2 FQGTGA. CDR3 length equals 15 residues. V lost 2 bases, J lost 0 bases, and 11 bases lay in between. CDR3 DNA sequence: TGTGCCAGCAGCTTAGATCCGTCCGGCTCCTACGAGCAGTACTTC. Protein sequence: CASSLDPSGSYEQYF. The entire variable domain, with the rest obtained from reference TRBV7-3 and TRBJ2-7, is as follows: GAGVSQTPSNKVTEKGKYVELRCDPISGHTALYWYRQSLGQGPEFLIYFQGTGAADDSGLPNDRFFAVRPEGSVSTLKIQRTERGDSAVYLCASSLDPSGSYEQYFGPGTRLTVT.

V gene TRBV6-1 combines with J gene TRBJ1-1; D not resolved. V dropped 2 bases and J dropped 1 base, with 5 bases sitting between them. The germline V gene encodes CDR1 MNHNS and CDR2 SASEGT. The CDR3 runs 13 residues. This chain's CDR3 is CASSEMANTEAFF. The CDR3 DNA is TGTGCCAGCAGTGAAATGGCGAACACTGAAGCTTTCTTT.

V and J are TRBV30 and TRBJ1-6, with D unresolved. CDR1 and CDR2 (germline): GTSNPN, SVGIG (reference sequence). V was cut by 3 bases and J by 4 bases, with 16 bases left in between. The CDR3 has 16 residues. The CDR3 loop reads CAWSDRFGQYNSPLHF. The CDR3 DNA is TGTGCCTGGAGCGATCGGTTTGGGCAGTATAATTCACCCCTCCACTTT.

The chain uses TRBV23-1 and TRBJ2-5; D remains ambiguous. TRBV23-1 is an open reading frame, and its role is uncertain. The V end was cut by 1 base, the J end by 1 base, with 22 bases between. This CDR3 comprises 19 residues. The CDR3 DNA follows: TGCGCCAGCAGTCAATTCTCCCAGGTCGTAAAAGTAGGCCAAGAGACCCAGTACTTC. It encodes CASSQFSQVVKVGQETQYF.

V usage is TRBV15 and J usage is TRBJ2-3; D may be TRBD2 (6 bases). V shed 3 bases and J shed 5 bases, with 12 bases lying between them. Germline CDR1 reads LNHNV; CDR2 reads YYDKDF (reference sequence). CDR3 length: 14 residues. The CDR3 nucleotides are TGTGCCACCAGCAGGGGACTGGGGGGAGATACGCAGTATTTT. It yields the protein CATSRGLGGDTQYF.

The chain employs TRBV7-3 and TRBJ2-1; TRBD2 aligns across 10 bases. J lost 7 bases, V lost 2 bases, and 5 bases had no gene match. Per the germline V gene, CDR1 is SGHTA and CDR2 is FQGTGA. The CDR3 spans 15 residues. The CDR3 sequence is CASSLGLAGVNEQFF. CDR3 nucleotide sequence: TGTGCCAGCAGCTTAGGGCTAGCGGGGGTGAATGAGCAGTTCTTC.